This T cell receptor beta chain was retrieved from a study of T cell responses to AZD1222 COVID-19 vaccine. Produced via immunoSEQ multiplex PCR; TCRdb's table is partial and in-frame only. Among some 280,000 clones listed, around 93% were seen once. This CDR3 comprises 15 residues. The germline V gene encodes CDR1 MDHEN and CDR2 SYDVKM. V dropped 4 bases and J dropped 0; count of bases not matched to a gene: 4. This material consisted of peripheral blood, taken 28 days after the second AZD1222 dose. The sequence was collected from an adult who received the AZD1222 COVID-19 vaccine. The genes are TRBV28 and TRBJ2-7; 9 nucleotides line up with TRBD1. The CDR3 is CASSSPGQGSYEQYF. Written as DNA, the CDR3 is TGTGCCAGCAGTTCCCCGGGACAGGGCTCCTACGAGCAGTACTTC.